The rows below give T cell receptor beta chains drawn from one sample of a study of blood T cell repertoires in COVID-19. Generated by immunoSEQ multiplex PCR, the TCRdb table keeps only in-frame clones and is missing some. The data contain about 290,000 clones, under 90% of them singletons. Specimen: PBMCs or T cells enriched from blood (not recorded which). The source of these receptors is a middle-aged woman who had recovered from COVID-19. The CDR3 runs from the conserved cysteine through the conserved F or W. D genes are given only for firm matches. Size values are once, few and many counts, or a class for expanded clones, and some rows have none.

NA | TRBJ2-1 | TRBV4-3 | TRBD2 | CASSQDGGVDEQFF | TGCGCCAGCAGCCAAGATGGGGGGGTGGATGAGCAGTTCTTC
NA | TRBJ1-4 | TRBV19 | TRBD1 | CASSHGQGREKLFF | TGTGCCAGTAGCCACGGACAGGGGAGGGAAAAACTGTTTTTT
NA | TRBJ2-7 | TRBV20-1 | NA | CSASTRLQTYEQYF | TGCAGTGCTAGTACCCGACTACAGACCTACGAGCAGTACTTC
NA | TRBJ2-1 | TRBV7-9 | TRBD2 | CASTHAGGRAYNEQFF | TGTGCCAGCACTCATGCGGGGGGCCGTGCGTACAATGAGCAGTTCTTC
once | TRBJ1-5 | TRBV2 | TRBD1 | CASSYRTGPYQPQHF | TGTGCCAGCAGCTACAGGACAGGACCGTATCAGCCCCAGCATTTT
NA | TRBJ2-3 | TRBV3-1/TRBV3-2 | TRBD2 | CASSRGGADTQYF | TGTGCCAGCAGCCGCGGGGGGGCAGATACGCAGTATTTT
once | TRBJ1-1 | TRBV7-9 | NA | CASSLGGQWASNTEAFF | TGTGCCAGCAGCTTAGGAGGACAGTGGGCCTCGAACACTGAAGCTTTCTTT
NA | TRBJ1-2 | TRBV5-8 | NA | CASEVGYTF | TGTGCCAGCGAGGTCGGCTACACCTTC
NA | TRBJ1-5 | TRBV5-5 | TRBD1 | CASSSSAGQAPSPQHF | TGTGCCAGCAGCTCATCGGCAGGACAGGCCCCATCTCCCCAGCATTTT
few | TRBJ1-3 | TRBV9 | NA | CASSVDAVSGNTIYF | TGTGCCAGCAGCGTAGATGCGGTCTCTGGAAACACCATATATTTT
NA | TRBJ2-1 | TRBV19 | TRBD2 | CASTRGTSGGGEQFF | TGTGCCAGTACAAGGGGGACTAGCGGGGGCGGCGAGCAGTTCTTC
NA | TRBJ1-3 | TRBV19 | NA | CASRSQTSSGNTIYF | TGTGCCAGTAGATCACAAACCAGCTCTGGAAACACCATATATTTT
NA | TRBJ1-2 | TRBV7-9 | TRBD1 | CASKHLGGTGTSGGYTF | TGTGCCAGCAAGCACTTAGGGGGGACAGGGACCTCAGGTGGCTACACCTTC
NA | TRBJ1-2 | TRBV5-1 | NA | CASSLTGSNYGYTF | TGCGCCAGCAGCTTGACAGGATCTAACTATGGCTACACCTTC
NA | TRBJ2-1 | TRBV21-1 | NA | CASSGRDSKDEQFF | TGTGCCAGCAGCGGCCGGGACTCCAAGGATGAGCAGTTCTTC
NA | TRBJ2-1 | TRBV24-1 | TRBD2 | CATSAASGRSDEQFF | TGTGCCACCAGTGCCGCAAGCGGGAGATCGGATGAGCAGTTCTTC
NA | TRBJ1-6 | TRBV30 | TRBD1 | CAWTRQGYSPLHF | TGTGCCTGGACACGACAGGGTTACTCACCCCTCCACTTT
NA | TRBJ2-5 | TRBV20-1 | NA | CSASPYEETQYF | TGCAGTGCTAGTCCCTACGAAGAGACCCAGTACTTC
NA | TRBJ1-6 | TRBV19 | TRBD1 | CASSWTGADSPLHF | TGTGCCAGTAGTTGGACAGGGGCAGATTCACCCCTCCACTTT
NA | TRBJ2-5 | TRBV6-1 | TRBD2 | CASSEREPRETQYF | TGTGCCAGCAGTGAGCGGGAGCCCCGAGAGACCCAGTACTTC
NA | TRBJ1-1 | TRBV5-1 | NA | CASSSQGFMMNTEAFF | TGCGCCAGCAGCTCCCAGGGGTTCATGATGAACACTGAAGCTTTCTTT
NA | TRBJ2-7 | TRBV15 | TRBD2 | CATSPRLAGSNEQYF | TGTGCCACCAGCCCGCGACTAGCGGGGAGCAACGAGCAGTACTTC
NA | TRBJ1-2 | TRBV6-5 | NA | CASRLVEDGYTF | TGTGCCAGCAGGCTAGTGGAAGATGGCTACACCTTC
NA | TRBJ1-5 | TRBV4-3 | NA | CASSQAPPLNQPQHF | TGCGCCAGCAGCCAAGCCCCTCCACTCAATCAGCCCCAGCATTTT
NA | TRBJ1-4 | TRBV5-8 | TRBD1 | CASSRGQRDNEKLFF | TGTGCCAGCAGCCGGGGACAGAGAGACAATGAAAAACTGTTTTTT
NA | TRBJ2-5 | TRBV21-1 | NA | CASSKKGTSGRDYQETQYF | TGTGCCAGCAGCAAGAAGGGGACTAGCGGGAGGGATTACCAAGAGACCCAGTACTTC
NA | TRBJ2-5 | TRBV5-1 | TRBD2 | CASSLDSAGFQETQYF | TGCGCCAGCAGCTTGGATTCAGCGGGGTTCCAAGAGACCCAGTACTTC
NA | TRBJ2-7 | TRBV2 | TRBD2 | CASAVGGRAGYEQYF | TGTGCCAGCGCGGTAGGCGGGAGGGCCGGTTACGAGCAGTACTTC
NA | TRBJ2-7 | TRBV7-2 | TRBD1 | CASSFWGQSMEQYF | TGTGCCAGCAGCTTCTGGGGACAGTCTATGGAGCAGTACTTC
NA | TRBJ1-2 | TRBV5-4 | NA | CASNSLGRGDYGYTF | TGTGCCAGCAATTCGTTAGGGAGGGGTGACTATGGCTACACCTTC
NA | TRBJ1-1 | TRBV24-1 | TRBD1 | CATSDSTGRTFF | TGTGCCACCAGTGATTCGACAGGGAGGACTTTCTTT
NA | TRBJ1-1 | TRBV7-9 | NA | CASSLARGTEAFF | TGTGCCAGCAGCTTAGCCAGGGGAACTGAAGCTTTCTTT
NA | TRBJ1-3 | TRBV30 | NA | CAWSVHDRIRGPIYF | TGTGCCTGGAGTGTACACGACCGAATCAGGGGCCCCATATATTTT
NA | TRBJ1-2 | TRBV4-3 | NA | CASSQEAGANYGYTF | TGCGCCAGCAGCCAAGAGGCGGGGGCGAACTATGGCTACACCTTC
NA | TRBJ2-5 | TRBV30 | NA | CAWSLAWGETQYF | TGTGCCTGGAGTCTAGCATGGGGAGAGACCCAGTACTTC
once | TRBJ2-5 | TRBV3-1/TRBV3-2 | TRBD1 | CASSPYRDREETQYF | TGTGCCAGCAGCCCCTATAGGGACAGGGAGGAGACCCAGTACTTC
NA | TRBJ1-1 | TRBV30 | NA | CAWRSLQGTTEAFF | TGTGCCTGGAGATCCCTGCAGGGGACCACTGAAGCTTTCTTT
NA | TRBJ1-2 | TRBV6-5 | TRBD1 | CASRTTGGYGYTF | TGTGCCAGCAGGACGACAGGGGGATATGGCTACACCTTC
NA | TRBJ1-1 | TRBV7-8 | NA | CASSSQGINAEAFF | TGTGCCAGCAGCAGTCAGGGGATAAACGCTGAAGCTTTCTTT
NA | TRBJ2-5 | TRBV7-2 | NA | CASSLAFSNRETQYF | TGTGCCAGCAGCTTAGCGTTTTCAAACAGAGAGACCCAGTACTTC
NA | TRBJ1-2 | TRBV6-5 | NA | CASSSPSTGGLYGYTF | TGTGCCAGCAGTTCCCCGTCAACGGGTGGCCTCTATGGCTACACCTTC
NA | TRBJ1-4 | TRBV11-3 | NA | CASSTTRGERTNEKLFF | TGTGCCAGCAGCACGACTCGGGGGGAGAGGACTAATGAAAAACTGTTTTTT
NA | TRBJ2-7 | TRBV2 | NA | CASSNDIMSYEQYF | TGTGCCAGCAGTAATGACATAATGTCCTACGAGCAGTACTTC
NA | TRBJ1-4 | TRBV19 | TRBD1 | CASSKGQGTYEKLFF | TGTGCCAGTAGCAAAGGACAGGGGACATATGAAAAACTGTTTTTT
NA | TRBJ2-1 | TRBV2 | NA | CASSESVNNEQFF | TGTGCCAGCAGTGAATCTGTTAACAATGAGCAGTTCTTC
NA | TRBJ1-1 | TRBV19 | TRBD1 | CASSTHRGGEAFF | TGTGCCAGTAGTACCCACAGGGGTGGGGAAGCTTTCTTT
once | TRBJ2-2 | TRBV7-2 | TRBD2 | CASSHGRGTGELFF | TGTGCCAGCAGCCACGGGAGGGGAACCGGGGAGCTGTTTTTT
NA | TRBJ2-2 | TRBV5-1 | TRBD2 | CASSPVAGGSGELFF | TGCGCCAGCAGCCCCGTCGCGGGAGGGTCCGGGGAGCTGTTTTTT
NA | TRBJ1-6 | TRBV30 | NA | CAWNRVSPLHF | TGTGCCTGGAACAGGGTTTCACCCCTCCACTTT
NA | TRBJ2-3 | TRBV25-1 | NA | CASRGGARSETQYF | TGTGCCAGCAGGGGGGGGGCCCGCAGCGAAACGCAGTATTTT
NA | TRBJ1-1 | TRBV7-3 | TRBD1 | CASSEPRGTGMNTEAFF | TGTGCCAGCAGCGAGCCTCGCGGGACAGGGATGAACACTGAAGCTTTCTTT
NA | TRBJ1-2 | TRBV15 | NA | CATSRGAFYGYTF | TGTGCCACCAGCAGAGGGGCTTTCTATGGCTACACCTTC
NA | TRBJ2-5 | TRBV11-1 | NA | CASSHIPTPETQYF | TGTGCCAGCAGCCACATACCGACTCCAGAGACCCAGTACTTC
NA | TRBJ1-1 | TRBV12-3/TRBV12-4 | NA | CASRAGLNTEAFF | TGTGCCAGCCGGGCGGGTTTGAACACTGAAGCTTTCTTT
NA | TRBJ1-6 | TRBV9 | NA | CASSVGPARTYNSPLHF | TGTGCCAGCAGCGTGGGGCCAGCGCGGACGTATAATTCACCCCTCCACTTT
NA | TRBJ2-1 | TRBV4-2 | TRBD2 | CASSQVYGTSGDNEQFF | TGTGCCAGCAGCCAAGTCTATGGGACTAGCGGTGACAATGAGCAGTTCTTC
NA | TRBJ1-1 | TRBV27 | NA | CASSRILNTEAFF | TGTGCCAGCAGTCGTATATTGAACACTGAAGCTTTCTTT
NA | TRBJ2-3 | TRBV7-9 | TRBD1 | CASSLAFGTGGADTQYF | TGTGCCAGCAGCTTAGCGTTCGGGACAGGGGGAGCAGATACGCAGTATTTT
NA | TRBJ2-5 | TRBV19 | TRBD2 | CASSMSSGGPKQETQYF | TGTGCCAGTAGTATGTCGAGCGGGGGGCCTAAACAAGAGACCCAGTACTTC